The 10 T cell receptor beta chains below come from one sample, sequenced in a study of T cell responses to AZD1222 COVID-19 vaccine. Method: immunoSEQ multiplex PCR; TCRdb's copy keeps in-frame clones and lacks some. The table records 90,000 to 120,000 clones, roughly nine tenths of them present only once. The specimen comprised peripheral blood, sampled 28 days after the second AZD1222 dose. These receptors were collected from an adult who received the AZD1222 COVID-19 vaccine.

The chain combines TRBV7-3 with TRBJ2-3; TRBD2 is a possible D gene (6 bases). The V end lost 5 bases, the J end lost 5 bases, and 17 bases lay between the germline ends. This CDR3 comprises 15 residues. Per germline, CDR1 SGHTA and CDR2 FQGTGA. For the CDR3, the DNA is TGTGCCAGCAGCCCAACCGGGGCGCGGGGAGATACGCAGTATTTT. Its translation is CASSPTGARGDTQYF.

The chain links TRBV7-8 to TRBJ2-4, with D unresolved. The germline V gene encodes CDR1 SGHVS and CDR2 FQNEAQ. The germline V and J ends were trimmed by 5 bases and 9 bases, with 11 bases remaining between them. This CDR3 has 12 amino acids. This CDR3 is CASSPLVSIQYF. The CDR3, as DNA: TGTGCCAGCAGCCCGCTGGTGAGCATTCAGTACTTC.

The chain recombines TRBV18 with TRBJ2-7, with D possibly matching TRBD2 (5 bases). Germline assignment: CDR1 KGHSH and CDR2 LQKENI. The length of the CDR3 is 12 residues. With 6 bases removed from V and 6 bases from J, the gap between germline ends came to 12 bases. The DNA of the CDR3 is TGTGCCAGCTCCCCCCAGGCGGGCGAGCAGTACTTC. Translation gives CASSPQAGEQYF.

This sequence joins TRBV6-4 and TRBJ1-6; D might be TRBD1 (5 bases). The CDR3 consists of 13 residues. V was trimmed by 6 bases and J by 8 bases, leaving 11 bases between them. Per germline, CDR1 MRHNA and CDR2 SNTAGT. CDR3 sequence (DNA): TGTGCCAGCAGCCGGGGGGACTATTCACCCCTCCACTTT. Its translation is CASSRGDYSPLHF.

V gene TRBV4-3 combines with J gene TRBJ1-5; tentative D call: TRBD1 (5 bases). Germline V lookup: CDR1 LGHNA, CDR2 YSLEER. The CDR3 length is 16 residues. The ends were cut back, 0 bases at V and 5 bases at J, with 14 bases in the middle. This chain's CDR3 is CASSQDLGGVDQPQHF. The CDR3, as DNA: TGCGCCAGCAGCCAAGATTTGGGGGGGGTTGATCAGCCCCAGCATTTT.

The J gene is TRBJ2-2, the V gene TRBV5-1; 7 bases map to TRBD1. After removal of 7 bases from V and 5 bases from J, the junction contained 8 bases not matched to a gene. This CDR3 region has 14 residues. Germline CDR1 SGHRS, CDR2 YFSETQ. The CDR3 protein is CASRDSLGTGELFF. The CDR3 DNA sequence: TGCGCCAGCCGGGACAGTTTAGGGACCGGGGAGCTGTTTTTT.

The chain employs TRBV11-2 and TRBJ2-7, with TRBD1 as a possible D gene (6 bases). Germline-derived CDR1 and CDR2 are SGHAT and FQNNGV. The CDR3 totals 14 residues. The ends were cut back, 2 bases at V and 4 bases at J, with 12 bases in the middle. The CDR3 is CASSLSRTDYEQYF. The CDR3 nucleotides are TGTGCCAGCAGCTTAAGTAGGACAGATTACGAGCAGTACTTC.

The chain is built from TRBV30 and TRBJ2-7, with 10 bases matching TRBD1. J was trimmed by 2 bases and V by 4 bases; bases with no gene match: 5. The CDR3 loop spans 14 amino acids. In germline, CDR1 is GTSNPN, CDR2 SVGIG (reference sequence). The CDR3, as DNA: TGTGCCTGGACGCCAGGGACAGGGGCCTACGAGCAGTACTTC. Translated, it gives CAWTPGTGAYEQYF.

This chain joins TRBV5-1 and TRBJ2-7; 10 nucleotides agree with TRBD1. V lost 4 bases, J lost 2 bases, and 6 bases stayed unmatched. Per the germline V gene, CDR1 is SGHRS and CDR2 is YFSETQ. There are 15 residues in the CDR3. The CDR3 sequence is CASSPGQGGTYEQYF. CDR3 bases: TGCGCCAGCAGCCCCGGACAGGGGGGGACCTACGAGCAGTACTTC.

The chain couples TRBV10-3 to TRBJ1-2, with TRBD1 as a possible D gene (6 bases). Germline values: CDR1 ENHRY, CDR2 SYGVKD. The CDR3 runs 14 residues. V dropped 7 bases and J dropped 3 bases, with 15 bases sitting between them. This chain's CDR3 is CAIKEGGGYYGYTF. CDR3 coding DNA: TGTGCCATCAAAGAGGGGGGCGGGTACTATGGCTACACCTTC.